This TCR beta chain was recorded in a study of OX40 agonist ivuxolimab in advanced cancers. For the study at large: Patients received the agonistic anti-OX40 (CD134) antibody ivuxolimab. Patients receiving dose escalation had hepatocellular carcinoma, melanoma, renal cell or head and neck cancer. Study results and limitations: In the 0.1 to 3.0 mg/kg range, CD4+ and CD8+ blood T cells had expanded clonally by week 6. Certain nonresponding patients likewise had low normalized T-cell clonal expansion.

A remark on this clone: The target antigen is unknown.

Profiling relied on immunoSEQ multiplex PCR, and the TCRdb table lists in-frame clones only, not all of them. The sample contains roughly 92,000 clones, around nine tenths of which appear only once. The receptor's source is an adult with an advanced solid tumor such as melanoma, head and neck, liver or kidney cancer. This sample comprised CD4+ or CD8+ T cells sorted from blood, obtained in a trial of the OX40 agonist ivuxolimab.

CDR3 sequence: CASSLTGEVTEAFF. The CDR3 coding sequence is TGTGCCAGCAGCTTAACAGGGGAGGTCACTGAAGCTTTCTTT. The V gene is TRBV11-2, the J gene TRBJ1-1; 7 nucleotides match TRBD1. With V trimmed by 2 bases and J by 4 bases, 4 bases remained unmatched. Per the germline V gene, CDR1 is SGHAT and CDR2 is FQNNGV. CDR3 length equals 14 residues.